This T cell receptor beta chain was obtained from a study of T-cell reconstitution after alpha-beta-depleted transplantation in children. Library preparation (for TCRbeta) was performed with unique molecular identifiers. TCRdb used MiXCR to reprocess the PCR reads, holding one entry per CDR3 protein. The sample has 85,000 to 120,000 distinct CDR3 sequences, less than 6% seen once. General study results and limits: After transplant, high TCRbeta diversity at day 60 in some patients arose from surviving recipient T cells and thymic progenitors.

In the case of this clonotype: Antigen: not known.

The sequencing used PBMCs, mostly from graft donor cells, collected 60 days after TCRalphabeta/CD19-depleted stem cell transplant. The TCR originated in a female patient aged 2 to 10 who had a stem cell transplant for Fanconi anemia, so the T cells may come from the graft donor.

The DNA of the CDR3 is TGTGCCAGCAGCCGGACAGGAGGTTGGGCAACTAATGAAAAACTGTTTTTT. Translation gives CASSRTGGWATNEKLFF. The rearrangement uses TRBV11-2 and TRBJ1-4; 7 bases fit TRBD1. CDR3 length: 17 residues. Trimming cost V 5 bases and J 0 bases; bases outside gene matches: 9. Looked up from germline, CDR1 is SGHAT and CDR2 is FQNNGV.